Below are 31 T cell receptor beta chains sequenced from a single sample in a study of monozygotic twins with inflammatory bowel disease. With the 5' RACE reads reprocessed, TCRdb shows one record per CDR3 protein and no DNA. The sample data list about 140,000 distinct CDR3 sequences. Sequencing used blood. The receptors come from a human donor with ulcerative colitis or Crohn's disease, or a healthy co-twin of an affected twin (not recorded which).

The rearrangement joins TRBV5-1 to TRBJ2-3; the D call of TRBD2 rests on TCRdb alone, since no DNA is present to check it. The CDR3 consists of 13 residues. Per germline, CDR1 SGHRS and CDR2 YFSETQ. This chain's CDR3 is CASSLREADTQYF.

CDR3 protein: CASSLQGIEETQYF. The chain joins TRBV5-1 to TRBJ2-5; TCRdb lists TRBD1, though no DNA is available to test this call. CDR1 is SGHRS and CDR2 is YFSETQ in the germline V gene. The CDR3 consists of 14 residues.

The J gene is TRBJ1-1, the V gene TRBV9; no DNA is available, so the TRBD1 call from TCRdb remains unchecked. Germline CDR1 is SGDLS and CDR2 is YYNGEE. The CDR3 extends over 14 amino acids. The CDR3 region is CASSVGTGETEAFF. Variable domain in full (rest from reference TRBV9 and TRBJ1-1): DSGVTQTPKHLITATGQRVTLRCSPRSGDLSVYWYQQSLDQGLQFLIQYYNGEERAKGNILERFSAQQFPDLHSELNLSSLELGDSALYFCASSVGTGETEAFFGQGTRLTVV.

This chain connects TRBV20-1 to TRBJ1-5; as DNA is missing, the TRBD1 call by TCRdb cannot be tested. CDR1 is DFQATT and CDR2 is SNEGSKA in the germline V gene (reference sequence). The CDR3 totals 18 residues. Here the CDR3 reads CSARGLTDRLRGNQPQHF.

The chain combines TRBV5-1 with TRBJ2-3; TCRdb returns TRBD1, unconfirmable since there is no DNA. CDR3 length: 14 amino acids. In germline, CDR1 is SGHRS, CDR2 YFSETQ. CDR3 sequence: CASIPGLAPDTQYF. Drawing the rest from reference TRBV5-1 and TRBJ2-3, the complete variable domain is KAGVTQTPRYLIKTRGQQVTLSCSPISGHRSVSWYQQTPGQGLQFLFEYFSETQRNKGNFPGRFSGRQFSNSRSEMNVSTLELGDSALYLCASIPGLAPDTQYFGPGTRLTVL.

This chain connects TRBV4-2 to TRBJ2-5. The CDR3 contains 12 residues. Germline-derived CDR1 and CDR2 are LGHNA and YNFKEQ. The CDR3 reads CASSQESETQYF.

This chain links TRBV9 with TRBJ2-1; the TCRdb call, TRBD2, lacks DNA for checking. From germline, CDR1 is SGDLS and CDR2 YYNGEE. The CDR3 is 16 amino acids. The CDR3 loop reads CASSVGRLAGYNEQFF.

The chain has TRBV7-2 and TRBJ1-6; as DNA is missing, the TRBD1 call by TCRdb cannot be tested. The germline V gene encodes CDR1 SGHTA and CDR2 FQGNSA. The CDR3 runs 16 residues. The CDR3 here is CASSHSTGGSNSPLHF.

The chain recombines TRBV20-1 with TRBJ2-1; checking the TCRdb D call of TRBD2 is not possible without DNA. The CDR3 runs 15 residues. Germline V gene data show CDR1 as DFQATT and CDR2 as SNEGSKA (reference sequence). The CDR3 sequence is CSADLAASSYNEQFF.

The chain links TRBV11-3 to TRBJ1-1. The CDR3 runs to 13 residues. Germline V gene data show CDR1 as SGHNT and CDR2 as YENEEA. The CDR3 reads CASSLDQSTEAFF.

The rearrangement links TRBV10-3 to TRBJ1-2. CDR3 length equals 14 residues. CDR1 is ENHRY and CDR2 is SYGVKD in the germline V gene. This chain's CDR3 is CAISGRDSAYGYTF.

The chain carries TRBV29-1 and TRBJ2-7; there is no DNA to check the TCRdb D call of TRBD2. Germline-derived CDR1 and CDR2 are SQVTM and ANQGSEA. The CDR3 length is 13 residues. CDR3 amino acids: CSVDRLAGDEQYF.

This sequence joins TRBV6-5 and TRBJ1-2; absent DNA, TCRdb's TRBD1 call cannot be checked. Germline V gene lookup returns CDR1 MNHEY and CDR2 SVGAGI. This CDR3 has 15 residues. The chain's CDR3 is CASSYAGHFNYGYTF.

This chain joins TRBV5-4 and TRBJ2-3. There are 13 residues in the CDR3. Germline CDR1 reads SGHNT; CDR2 reads YYREEE (reference sequence). CDR3: CATTYSLADTQYF.

The gene calls are TRBV7-2 and TRBJ1-2; TCRdb's D call, TRBD1, is unchecked because there is no DNA. The CDR3 length is 15 residues. Germline assignment: CDR1 SGHTA and CDR2 FQGNSA. The CDR3 reads CASSLGQGAIYGYTF.

The chain has TRBV27 and TRBJ2-7; TCRdb names TRBD2, which stays unverified in the absence of DNA. In germline, CDR1 is MNHEY, CDR2 SMNVEV (reference sequence). The CDR3 runs to 13 residues. The CDR3 region is CASSLRGTYEQYF.

The chain recombines TRBV10-3 with TRBJ1-5; absent DNA, TCRdb's TRBD1 call cannot be checked. Germline V gene data show CDR1 as ENHRY and CDR2 as SYGVKD. The CDR3 extends over 16 amino acids. This CDR3 is CAISESPGAPNQPQHF.

This chain joins TRBV29-1 and TRBJ2-7; the D call of TRBD1 rests on TCRdb alone, since no DNA is present to check it. CDR3 length: 15 amino acids. CDR1 SQVTM and CDR2 ANQGSEA come from the germline V gene. CDR3 sequence: CSVEDDRGRFYEQYF.

V and J are TRBV28 and TRBJ1-2; no DNA is available, so the TRBD1 call from TCRdb remains unchecked. The germline gives CDR1 MDHEN, CDR2 SYDVKM. The CDR3 runs to 14 residues. The CDR3 sequence is CASSLGPPGRGYTF.

This chain joins TRBV5-5 and TRBJ1-1; TCRdb picks TRBD1, but there is no DNA to check that call. The CDR3 contains 17 residues. Per germline, CDR1 SGHKS and CDR2 YYEKEE (reference sequence). CDR3 amino acids: CASSLDSTRGANTEAFF.

V is TRBV25-1 and J is TRBJ2-2. Looked up from germline, CDR1 is MGHDK and CDR2 is SYGVNS. This CDR3 comprises 13 residues. The CDR3 sequence is CASTGANTGELFF.

This chain uses TRBV6-2 or TRBV6-3 with TRBJ2-2; the TRBD1 assignment by TCRdb is unverifiable without DNA. The CDR3 runs 15 residues. Germline CDR1 is MNHEY and CDR2 is SVGEGT. CDR3 region: CASQRVGGDTGELFF.

The genes are TRBV28 and TRBJ2-2; lacking DNA, the TRBD1 call made by TCRdb goes unchecked. This CDR3 has 12 residues. Germline V gene lookup returns CDR1 MDHEN and CDR2 SYDVKM. The CDR3 region is CASTLIPGELFF.

J is TRBJ1-4 and V is TRBV5-8. Looked up from germline, CDR1 is SGHTS and CDR2 is YDEGEE. CDR3 size: 15 residues. CDR3 residues: CASSSGRPINEKLFF.

J is TRBJ2-1 and V is TRBV27. The CDR3 contains 14 residues. Germline loops: CDR1 MNHEY, CDR2 SMNVEV (reference sequence). The CDR3 loop is CASSLAGFRNRQFF.

The chain joins TRBV12-3 or TRBV12-4 to TRBJ2-2; checking the TCRdb D call of TRBD1 is not possible without DNA. This CDR3 contains 14 residues. The CDR3 is CASSLSSGAGELFF.

The chain uses TRBV11-2 and TRBJ2-2. In germline, CDR1 is SGHAT, CDR2 FQNNGV. This CDR3 has 13 residues. The CDR3 is CASSLGFAGELFF.

The genes are TRBV25-1 and TRBJ1-1; TCRdb names TRBD1, which stays unverified in the absence of DNA. The CDR3 sequence is 15 residues long. Looked up from germline, CDR1 is MGHDK and CDR2 is SYGVNS. CDR3 residues: CASSEWGTENTEAFF.

The chain joins TRBV7-3 to TRBJ2-2; TCRdb names TRBD1, which stays unverified in the absence of DNA. Germline assignment: CDR1 SGHTA and CDR2 FQGTGA. The CDR3 sequence is 18 residues long. The CDR3 region is CASSLTISAIPNTGELFF.

The V and J genes are TRBV5-1 and TRBJ2-1; TCRdb's D call, TRBD2, is unchecked because there is no DNA. The CDR3 runs 16 residues. Germline V gene data show CDR1 as SGHRS and CDR2 as YFSETQ. CDR3 loop: CASSSLSGSGGNEQFF.

The chain is built from TRBV20-1 and TRBJ1-1; TCRdb calls TRBD1, which cannot be checked without DNA. Germline CDR1 and CDR2: DFQATT and SNEGSKA (reference sequence). The CDR3 is made up of 17 amino acids. The CDR3 is CSARDLGQGRGETEAFF.